These 11 T cell receptor beta chains came from one sample sequenced in a study of control samples from healthy donors and cancer patients. The assay was immunoSEQ multiplex PCR, and TCRdb's table has in-frame clones only and misses some. This sample has 75,000 to 80,000 clones, with roughly 90% found just once. Input material: PBMCs. The receptor source for this set is a woman aged 50 to 60 with colorectal cancer.

This chain links TRBV7-9 with TRBJ1-1; no reliable D call. Germline CDR1 SEHNR, CDR2 FQNEAQ (reference sequence). The V gene lost 2 bases and the J gene lost 2 bases, with 12 bases spanning the gap. There are 15 residues in the CDR3. CDR3 sequence (DNA): TGTGCCAGCAGCTTAAAACGCGGGGTTAACACTGAAGCTTTCTTT. Protein sequence: CASSLKRGVNTEAFF. Looking up the rest from reference TRBV7-9 and TRBJ1-1 gives the full variable domain: DTGVSQNPRHKITKRGQNVTFRCDPISEHNRLYWYRQTLGQGPEFLTYFQNEAQLEKSRLLSDRFSAERPKGSFSTLEIQRTEQGDSAMYLCASSLKRGVNTEAFFGQGTRLTVV.

The chain joins TRBV6-5 to TRBJ1-3; D gene uncertain. The length of the CDR3 is 15 residues. Per germline, CDR1 MNHEY and CDR2 SVGAGI. Trimming took off 7 bases at V and 5 bases at J, with 18 bases between the two ends. CDR3 coding DNA: TGTGCCAGCACCCCGACTGGCAGCTACAGAAACACCATATATTTT. Translated, it gives CASTPTGSYRNTIYF.

The chain is built from TRBV18 and TRBJ2-2, with D perhaps assigned TRBD1 or TRBD2 (5 bases each). The germline V gene has CDR1 KGHSH and CDR2 LQKENI. This CDR3 has 16 residues. V was trimmed by 3 bases and J by 3 bases, leaving 14 bases between them. This CDR3 reads CASSPGETADTGELFF. CDR3 nucleotides: TGTGCCAGCTCACCGGGGGAGACAGCGGACACCGGGGAGCTGTTTTTT.

This clone was seen more than once but under ten times. Here the CDR3 DNA reads TGTGCCAGCAGTACAGGGCGGTCACCCCTCCACTTT. Its translation: CASSTGRSPLHF. This sequence joins TRBV27 and TRBJ1-6; the D gene is possibly TRBD1 (6 bases). Germline V gene sequence: CDR1 MNHEY, CDR2 SMNVEV (reference sequence). The CDR3 length is 12 residues. V lost 5 bases and J 10 bases, leaving 9 bases between the germline ends.

J is TRBJ2-1 and V is TRBV5-1, with D possibly TRBD1 on 7 matching bases. The CDR3 runs to 15 residues. Germline CDR1 reads SGHRS; CDR2 reads YFSETQ. The germline V and J ends were trimmed by 4 bases and 4 bases, with 15 bases remaining between them. In DNA form, the CDR3 reads TGCGCCAGCAGCCAGGGGGAGGTTTCGTACAATGAGCAGTTCTTC. It translates to CASSQGEVSYNEQFF.

The chain links TRBV4-1 to TRBJ1-2; TRBD1 might be the D (6 bases). Germline-derived CDR1 and CDR2 are MGHRA and YSYEKL. V shed 5 bases and J shed 8 bases, with 18 bases lying between them. The CDR3 consists of 14 residues. The CDR3: CASSWGGTSIGYTF. The CDR3 bases are TGCGCCAGCAGCTGGGGGGGGACATCCATCGGCTACACCTTC.

This clone appeared a single time. The rearrangement joins TRBV3-1 (or the pseudogene TRBV3-2) to TRBJ2-1; perhaps TRBD1 as D (6 bases). From germline, CDR1 is LGHDT and CDR2 YNNKEL (reference sequence). Deletions cut 5 bases from V and 2 bases from J, with 13 bases between. The CDR3 totals 15 residues. The CDR3 loop reads CASSLYGTPYNEQFF. The CDR3 DNA reads TGTGCCAGCAGCTTATACGGGACACCCTACAATGAGCAGTTCTTC.

The chain couples TRBV30 to TRBJ1-1, with D perhaps TRBD1 (6 bases). CDR3 length equals 11 residues. Trimming took 5 bases from V and 8 from J, leaving 12 bases between them. CDR1 and CDR2 (germline): GTSNPN, SVGIG (reference sequence). DNA for the CDR3: TGTGCCTGGGACAGGTCGGGAGAAGCTTTCTTT. This sequence encodes CAWDRSGEAFF.

The CDR3 protein is CASSPLTRGVTGANVLTF. In DNA form, the CDR3 reads TGTGCCAGCTCACCACTCACCAGGGGAGTTACTGGGGCCAACGTCCTGACTTTC. The chain carries TRBV18 and TRBJ2-6; D perhaps matches TRBD1 (6 bases). The CDR3 extends over 18 amino acids. V was trimmed by 1 base and J by 2 bases, leaving 15 bases between them. In germline, CDR1 is KGHSH, CDR2 LQKENI.

CDR3: CASSQGAGAMNTEAFF. CDR3 nucleotide sequence: TGCGCCAGCAGCCAAGGCGCGGGAGCTATGAACACTGAAGCTTTCTTT. This sequence joins TRBV4-1 and TRBJ1-1; D is uncertain. V lost 1 base, J lost 0 bases, and 12 bases lay in between. Germline V gene data show CDR1 as MGHRA and CDR2 as YSYEKL. CDR3 length equals 16 residues.

The genes are TRBV5-8 and TRBJ1-5; 9 bases match TRBD1. Germline-derived CDR1 and CDR2 are SGHTS and YDEGEE. V shed 4 bases, J shed 7 bases, and the junction held 9 bases outside the gene matches. This CDR3 has 15 residues. CDR3 amino acids: CASSGRQGGGQPQHF. In DNA, the CDR3 is TGTGCCAGCAGCGGAAGACAGGGGGGCGGCCAGCCCCAGCATTTT. Supplemented by reference TRBV5-8 and TRBJ1-5, the full variable domain reads EAGVTQSPTHLIKTRGQQATLRCSPISGHTSVYWYQQALGLGLQFLLWYDEGEERNRGNFPPRFSGRQFPNYSSELNVNALELEDSALYLCASSGRQGGGQPQHFGDGTRLSIL.